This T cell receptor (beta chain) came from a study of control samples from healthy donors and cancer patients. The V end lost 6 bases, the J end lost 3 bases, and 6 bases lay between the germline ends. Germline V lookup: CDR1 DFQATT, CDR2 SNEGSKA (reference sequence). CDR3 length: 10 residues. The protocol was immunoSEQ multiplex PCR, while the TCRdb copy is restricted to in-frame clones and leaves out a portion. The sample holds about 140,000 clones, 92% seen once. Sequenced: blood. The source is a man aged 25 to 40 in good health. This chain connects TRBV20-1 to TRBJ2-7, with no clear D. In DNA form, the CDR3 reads TGCAGTGCGGTGGGCTACGAGCAGTACTTC. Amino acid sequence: CSAVGYEQYF.